This T cell receptor (beta chain) was documented in a study of cytomegalovirus exposure and HLA in healthy donors. A multiplex PCR was run with 60 Vbeta primers and 13 Jbeta primers. The protocol was immunoSEQ multiplex PCR, while the TCRdb copy is restricted to in-frame clones and leaves out a portion. Of 100,000 to 150,000 clones listed, 65% to 90% are singletons. Comments on this clone: Its target is unknown.

Germline-derived CDR1 and CDR2 are SEHNR and FQNEAQ (reference sequence). The CDR3 totals 15 residues. The V end was cut by 4 bases, the J end by 3 bases, with 13 bases between. The donors, nominally healthy at sampling, likely had unrecorded immune exposures. Study-level findings and limits: A later analysis by the authors found several of the most significant clusters apparently linked to common viral pathogens. The presence/absence work took it that sequencing depth was about the same across donors.

This TCR derives from a man over 45 in good health and CMV-seronegative. The chain couples TRBV7-9 to TRBJ1-3; tentatively, D is TRBD1 (6 bases). Sequencing was performed on PBMCs. The CDR3, as DNA: TGTGCCAGCAGCTCTCACGGGACATTTGGAAACACCATATATTTT. This encodes CASSSHGTFGNTIYF.